The 19 T cell receptor beta chains below all came from one sample that was sequenced in a study of monozygotic twins with inflammatory bowel disease (dated by TCRdb to the late 2010s). Libraries came from 5' RACE. The sequencer listed for this sample is Illumina HiSeq 2500. TCRdb reprocessed the reads, and each CDR3 protein sequence is entered once, without DNA. The record for this sample contains 300,000 to 350,000 distinct CDR3 sequences. The top ten hold approximately 2% of the sample. Sequencing was done on a sample of blood. These receptors were taken from a human donor with ulcerative colitis or Crohn's disease, or a healthy co-twin of an affected twin (not recorded which).

The V and J genes are TRBV7-2 and TRBJ1-1; with no DNA, the TCRdb D assignment of TRBD1 cannot be verified. This CDR3 is 15 amino acids long. CDR1 SGHTA and CDR2 FQGNSA come from the germline V gene. This CDR3 reads CASRKNRGAGTEAFF. Full variable domain (outside the CDR3, taken from reference TRBV7-2 and TRBJ1-1): GAGVSQSPSNKVTEKGKDVELRCDPISGHTALYWYRQSLGQGLEFLIYFQGNSAPDKSGLPSDRFSAERTGGSVSTLTIQRTQQEDSAVYLCASRKNRGAGTEAFFGQGTRLTVV.

This rearrangement joins TRBV5-1 to TRBJ2-2; TCRdb gives TRBD2 as the D gene, but with no DNA this cannot be confirmed. The germline CDR1 and CDR2 sequences are SGHRS and YFSETQ. The CDR3 contains 15 residues. The CDR3 protein is CASSLDSGSAGELFF.

The rearrangement joins TRBV4-3 to TRBJ1-1; TCRdb lists TRBD1, though no DNA is available to test this call. This CDR3 has 14 amino acids. Germline values: CDR1 LGHNA, CDR2 YSLEER. Here the CDR3 reads CASSQRQGVTEAFF.

The rearrangement uses TRBV5-1 and TRBJ1-4. The CDR3 contains 15 residues. Germline-derived CDR1 and CDR2 are SGHRS and YFSETQ. The CDR3 region is CASSLEGSTNEKLFF.

CDR3 in amino acids: CASSSLQGLETQYF. The chain couples TRBV5-5 to TRBJ2-5; TCRdb reports TRBD2, a call that lacks DNA to check it against. The CDR3 covers 14 residues. Germline values: CDR1 SGHKS, CDR2 YYEKEE (reference sequence).

The chain links TRBV5-1 to TRBJ2-7; as DNA is missing, the TRBD1 call by TCRdb cannot be tested. Germline V gene lookup returns CDR1 SGHRS and CDR2 YFSETQ. There are 15 residues in the CDR3. This chain's CDR3 is CASSLVEQGPYEQYF. Based on the CDR3 plus reference TRBV5-1 and TRBJ2-7, the full variable domain is KAGVTQTPRYLIKTRGQQVTLSCSPISGHRSVSWYQQTPGQGLQFLFEYFSETQRNKGNFPGRFSGRQFSNSRSEMNVSTLELGDSALYLCASSLVEQGPYEQYFGPGTRLTVT.

V is TRBV7-9 and J is TRBJ2-4. Looked up from germline, CDR1 is SEHNR and CDR2 is FQNEAQ (reference sequence). This CDR3 is 14 amino acids long. CDR3: CASSLAEIRDIQYF.

The chain has TRBV5-1 and TRBJ2-1. The CDR3 runs to 13 residues. The germline CDR1 and CDR2 sequences are SGHRS and YFSETQ. CDR3 amino acids: CASSFPNSNEQFF.

The V gene is TRBV7-2, the J gene TRBJ2-7; TCRdb names TRBD2, which stays unverified in the absence of DNA. There are 15 residues in the CDR3. Germline V lookup: CDR1 SGHTA, CDR2 FQGNSA. CDR3 protein: CASSLSPGLIYEQYF.

The rearrangement links TRBV5-1 to TRBJ1-5; as DNA is missing, the TRBD1 call by TCRdb cannot be tested. Germline V gene lookup returns CDR1 SGHRS and CDR2 YFSETQ. CDR3 length equals 16 residues. CDR3: CASSPGDRVNNQPQHF.

The chain couples TRBV7-2 to TRBJ2-6; checking the TCRdb D call of TRBD1 is not possible without DNA. This CDR3 spans 17 amino acids. Looked up from germline, CDR1 is SGHTA and CDR2 is FQGNSA. CDR3 sequence reads: CASSFGTVISGANVLTF.

This chain joins TRBV5-4 and TRBJ2-5. Germline loops: CDR1 SGHNT, CDR2 YYREEE (reference sequence). The CDR3 loop spans 14 amino acids. The CDR3 region is CASSLESAQETQYF.

This sequence joins TRBV20-1 and TRBJ1-5. CDR3 length: 12 amino acids. The V gene's germline CDR1 is DFQATT and CDR2 SNEGSKA (reference sequence). CDR3: CSARQHNQPQHF.

The chain uses TRBV5-1 and TRBJ1-1. The CDR3 sequence is 13 residues long. The V gene's germline CDR1 is SGHRS and CDR2 YFSETQ. This CDR3 is CASSFTENTEAFF. The full variable domain, with the rest looked up from reference TRBV5-1 and TRBJ1-1, is KAGVTQTPRYLIKTRGQQVTLSCSPISGHRSVSWYQQTPGQGLQFLFEYFSETQRNKGNFPGRFSGRQFSNSRSEMNVSTLELGDSALYLCASSFTENTEAFFGQGTRLTVV.

Here the CDR3 reads CASSPTGRDQETQYF. The V gene is TRBV18, the J gene TRBJ2-5; TCRdb calls TRBD1, which cannot be checked without DNA. Germline V gene lookup returns CDR1 KGHSH and CDR2 LQKENI. This CDR3 spans 15 amino acids. Drawing the rest from reference TRBV18 and TRBJ2-5, the complete variable domain is NAGVMQNPRHLVRRRGQEARLRCSPMKGHSHVYWYRQLPEEGLKFMVYLQKENIIDESGMPKERFSAEFPKEGPSILRIQQVVRGDSAAYFCASSPTGRDQETQYFGPGTRLLVL.

The chain carries TRBV28 and TRBJ2-4; TCRdb names TRBD2, which stays unverified in the absence of DNA. The CDR3 contains 17 residues. In germline, CDR1 is MDHEN, CDR2 SYDVKM. CDR3 amino acids: CASSPLLAGGPQNIQYF.

The rearrangement uses TRBV18 and TRBJ1-1; TCRdb lists TRBD1, though no DNA is available to test this call. There are 14 residues in the CDR3. Germline assignment: CDR1 KGHSH and CDR2 LQKENI. CDR3: CASSTSKQGTEAFF.

The chain has TRBV5-1 and TRBJ2-1; there is no DNA to check the TCRdb D call of TRBD1. Germline V gene data show CDR1 as SGHRS and CDR2 as YFSETQ. The CDR3 contains 16 residues. The CDR3 region is CASSLFQQGQANEQFF.

The chain couples TRBV20-1 to TRBJ2-3. Per germline, CDR1 DFQATT and CDR2 SNEGSKA (reference sequence). This CDR3 is built from 14 residues. The CDR3 loop is CSASGGGGTDTQYF.